This T cell receptor beta chain was sequenced during a study of blood T cell repertoires in COVID-19. Study at large: Both acute and convalescent COVID-19 samples were obtained from the United States, Italy and Spain. Sources were T cells, B-cell-depleted T cells, or PBMCs; the material itself was cDNA or gDNA.

V was clipped by 6 bases and J by 10 bases; unmatched bases: 13. Germline V gene lookup returns CDR1 MNHEY and CDR2 SVGEGT. The CDR3 is made up of 15 amino acids. In the original workflow: Amplification with reference gene primers provided the estimates of nucleated cell counts. Produced via immunoSEQ multiplex PCR; TCRdb's table is partial and in-frame only. From that table come the V and J calls and clone size; the DNA was used to work out D and trimming. The table has tens of thousands of clones, 70% to 90% seen once. This sequence joins TRBV6-2 or TRBV6-3 and TRBJ1-1; 11 bases match TRBD1. This receptor was identified in a man in his 60s with acute or convalescent COVID-19. The sample consisted of peripheral blood. CDR3 in amino acids: CASSPWTGGRDAAFF. The CDR3 nucleotides read TGTGCCAGCAGCCCTTGGACAGGGGGCCGGGACGCAGCTTTCTTT.